This TCR beta chain was sequenced in a study of T cell responses to AZD1222 COVID-19 vaccine. The protocol was immunoSEQ multiplex PCR, while the TCRdb copy is restricted to in-frame clones and leaves out a portion. Of around 150,000 clones listed, about 91% were seen once; the top ten hold less than 2.5%. Germline lookup yields CDR1 PRHDT and CDR2 FYEKMQ (reference sequence). CDR3 size: 15 residues. With V trimmed by 6 bases and J by 4 bases, 6 bases remained unmatched. General study findings and limits: Mostly white British, mostly female donors; authors suggested clonal diversity may be underestimated. Spike-specific TCR breadth and depth both grew after two AZD1222 doses. At baseline, seropositivity was found in only five or six AZD1222 recipients.

As for this clone: Its antigen is not known.

The chain is built from TRBV13 and TRBJ2-6; 7 bases agree with TRBD1. The TCR originated in an adult in good health. The sequenced sample was peripheral blood, obtained on day 0 of AZD1222 vaccination. CDR3: CASRVRGHGANVLTF. CDR3 in DNA: TGTGCCAGCAGGGTGAGGGGGCACGGGGCCAACGTCCTGACTTTC.